One TCR beta chain is described in this entry. Living in about two dozen US areas, the participants were between about 18 and 100 years of age. Assignment of participants to cohorts was predicated upon participant-reported clinical history. The data stem from a study of blood T cell repertoires in COVID-19. Study context: Researchers got acute and convalescent COVID-19 samples from the United States, Italy and Spain.

Losses at the gene ends were 7 bases for V and 9 bases for J; bases not matched to a gene: 8. Germline CDR1 and CDR2: MDHEN and SYDVKM. The length of the CDR3 is 13 residues. Sequencing used immunoSEQ multiplex PCR; TCRdb keeps in-frame clones, though not all of them. The table includes 50,000 to 65,000 clones, 72% detected once. Sequenced material: PBMCs or T cells enriched from blood (not recorded which). The clonotype was recovered from a woman aged 55-70 years who had been exposed to COVID-19. The chain is built from TRBV28 and TRBJ2-1; 8 bases match TRBD1. The CDR3 nucleotides are TGTGCCAGCATTGCACAGGGGGGCGGTGAGCAGTTCTTC. This codes for CASIAQGGGEQFF.